This T cell receptor (beta chain) was recorded in a study of blood T cell repertoires in COVID-19 (TCRdb year 2020). A note on the overall study: Samples from collaborators originated in the United States, Italy and Spain and spanned both the acute and convalescent phases of COVID-19. Nearly every sample came with metadata listing a de-identified subject ID, COVID-19 status, age in years and sex. The dataset comprised deeply sampled blood TCRbeta repertoires from subjects exposed to, actively infected with, or recovered from COVID-19. Where available, HLA class I and class II types were taken from metadata supplied by the sample provider and were not determined by assay-based typing. Samples came from the ongoing ImmuneRACE study (first 160 participants) plus 1,254 subjects from 6 global collaborators. The prospective study material was composed of cDNA or gDNA derived from T cells, B-cell-depleted T cells, or PBMCs. The repertoires were released in a freely available public database meant as a resource for research on the immune response to SARS-CoV-2.

CDR1 and CDR2 (MDHEN, SYDVKM) derive from the germline V gene. Trimming takes 2 bases from V and 9 bases from J, and the germline ends sit 17 bases apart. The CDR3 holds 16 amino acids from the cysteine to the phenylalanine. The CDR3 DNA has 48 bases and is translated from base 1. Whole blood was collected in K2EDTA tubes by collaborating institutions according to the institutions' own protocols. For TCRbeta analysis, collaborator samples were shipped as frozen whole blood, as isolated PBMCs, or as DNA extracted from either sample type. Here is what the overall study found, with its caveats: The amount of clinical and demographic metadata varied by source and participant and was provided uncurated.

Comment on this clone: What this receptor recognizes is not known. One base away there is no much larger clone; base qualities are not given.

TCRbeta CDR3 regions were amplified from genomic DNA using the immunoSEQ Assay, a bias-controlled multiplex PCR. The authors' analysis ran thus. The number of nucleated cells in each sample was estimated from the amplification of reference gene primers within the assay. To quantify the absolute abundance of each unique TCRbeta CDR3 rearrangement, sequence reads were collapsed and filtered. For each sample, productive Simpson clonality was calculated by taking the square root of Simpson's diversity index across productive rearrangements. TCRdb limited this immuneACCESS table to in-frame rearrangements with V and J called. A share of clones is missing; checked studies link under half to unresolved V genes, and the rest is unexplained. The DNA was the basis for D and trimming; V, J and clone size are from that table. For this sample the table gives fewer than 150,000 clones, of which around 77% were detected only once. The ten largest clones capture about 10% of the sample.

Sequencing used peripheral blood. The chain uses TRBV28 and TRBJ1-6; the D gene cannot be named for sure. The receptor comes from a human donor in a cohort sampled during active COVID-19. The CDR3 corresponds to CASSLAAPRVGSPLHF. The DNA sequence is as follows: TGTGCCAGCAGTTTAGCGGCCCCTCGTGTCGGTTCACCCCTCCACTTT. With all but the CDR3 taken from the reference TRBV28 and TRBJ1-6 genes, the full variable domain is: DVKVTQSSRYLVKRTGEKVFLECVQDMDHENMFWYRQDPGLGLRLIYFSYDVKMKEKGDIPEGYSVSREKKERFSLILESASTNQTSMYLCASSLAAPRVGSPLHFGNGTRLTVT.